These 17 T cell receptor beta chains share one sample of origin, sequenced in a study of T cell responses to AZD1222 COVID-19 vaccine. Libraries were prepared by immunoSEQ multiplex PCR; TCRdb keeps only in-frame clonotypes and omits some of them. The table lists about 61,000 clones, about four fifths of them singletons. The sequencing used peripheral blood, collected 28 days after the second AZD1222 dose. The receptors stem from an adult who received the AZD1222 COVID-19 vaccine.

V usage is TRBV6-2 or TRBV6-3 and J usage is TRBJ1-1; possible D gene TRBD1, 5 bases. The CDR3 runs to 14 residues. The V and J ends lost 2 bases and 5 bases respectively, with 12 bases between them. From germline, CDR1 is MNHEY and CDR2 SVGEGT. The DNA for the CDR3 is TGTGCCAGCAGTTACGGGTTCGGGGGGACTGAAGCTTTCTTT. It encodes CASSYGFGGTEAFF.

This clone showed up just a few times. The chain recombines TRBV5-6 with TRBJ1-2, with unresolved D. Trimming took 2 bases from V and 3 from J, leaving 11 bases between them. The CDR3 is made up of 14 amino acids. Germline CDR1 reads SGHDT; CDR2 reads YYEEEE. In DNA form, the CDR3 reads TGTGCCAGCAGCTTCAGGACGGGCTACTATGGCTACACCTTC. Encoded protein: CASSFRTGYYGYTF.

The table lists this clone with a count of one. The chain recombines TRBV19 with TRBJ1-2; possible D gene TRBD1, 5 bases. Per germline, CDR1 LNHDA and CDR2 SQIVND (reference sequence). Trimming removed 7 bases from V and 7 bases from J, with 16 bases in between. The length of the CDR3 is 13 residues. CDR3: CASTPGGFGGYTF. The CDR3 nucleotides read TGTGCCAGTACCCCTGGGGGGTTTGGTGGCTACACCTTC. The full variable domain, in which reference TRBV19 and TRBJ1-2 provide the parts outside the CDR3, is DGGITQSPKYLFRKEGQNVTLSCEQNLNHDAMYWYRQDPGQGLRLIYYSQIVNDFQKGDIAEGYSVSREKKESFPLTVTSAQKNPTAFYLCASTPGGFGGYTFGSGTRLTVV.

The chain has TRBV19 and TRBJ1-2; D gene ambiguous. Germline V gene sequence: CDR1 LNHDA, CDR2 SQIVND (reference sequence). The CDR3 sequence is 11 residues long. V dropped 3 bases and J dropped 3 bases, with 2 bases sitting between them. CDR3 DNA: TGTGCCAGTAGTATCCACTATGGCTACACCTTC. Translated: CASSIHYGYTF.

This chain links TRBV5-6 with TRBJ2-7; D is ambiguous. The V end was cut by 2 bases, the J end by 2 bases, with 8 bases between. CDR3 length equals 13 residues. Germline V gene sequence: CDR1 SGHDT, CDR2 YYEEEE. The CDR3 DNA is TGTGCCAGCAGCTTTAGGCTAACCTACGAGCAGTACTTC. Its protein product is CASSFRLTYEQYF.

V and J are TRBV7-2 and TRBJ2-4; the D gene is possibly TRBD1 (5 bases). Per the germline V gene, CDR1 is SGHTA and CDR2 is FQGNSA. The CDR3 sequence is 15 residues long. The ends were cut back, 0 bases at V and 7 bases at J, with 13 bases in the middle. The CDR3 loop is CASSLAFSRANIQYF. CDR3 DNA sequence: TGTGCCAGCAGCTTAGCCTTCAGCAGGGCGAACATTCAGTACTTC.

V gene TRBV9 combines with J gene TRBJ2-3; D ambiguous. The CDR3 contains 15 residues. The V and J ends lost 3 bases and 2 bases respectively, with 13 bases between them. Germline CDR1 and CDR2: SGDLS and YYNGEE. The CDR3 DNA follows: TGTGCCAGCAGCGAGGACCCCTTCTCCACAGATACGCAGTATTTT. It encodes CASSEDPFSTDTQYF.

This chain joins TRBV19 and TRBJ1-5; D is uncertain. The CDR3 loop spans 13 amino acids. With 4 bases removed from V and 7 bases from J, the gap between germline ends came to 11 bases. Germline V gene data show CDR1 as LNHDA and CDR2 as SQIVND (reference sequence). The CDR3 region is CASSKQRNQPQHF. CDR3 sequence (DNA): TGTGCCAGTAGTAAGCAAAGGAACCAGCCCCAGCATTTT.

This clone was seen once. The chain employs TRBV2 and TRBJ2-7; TRBD2 matches 16 bases. Unmatched junction bases numbered 5, after V lost 6 bases and J lost 3 bases. The CDR3 has 16 residues. CDR1 and CDR2 (germline): SNHLY, FYNNEI. The CDR3 loop is CASRAGTSGRDYEQYF. CDR3 nucleotide sequence: TGTGCCAGCAGAGCCGGGACTAGCGGGAGGGACTACGAGCAGTACTTC.

The gene calls are TRBV27 and TRBJ1-5; D call uncertain. Germline loops: CDR1 MNHEY, CDR2 SMNVEV (reference sequence). Trimming shortened V by 6 bases and J by 6 bases, and 12 bases separated the two germline ends. This CDR3 is built from 13 residues. The CDR3 spells CASSESYSQPQHF. CDR3 DNA: TGTGCCAGCAGCGAATCCTATAGTCAGCCCCAGCATTTT.

V gene TRBV12-5 combines with J gene TRBJ1-4; D is unclear. Trimming took off 1 base at V and 3 bases at J, with 6 bases between the two ends. CDR3 length: 14 residues. Looked up from germline, CDR1 is LGHNT and CDR2 is FRNRAP. The CDR3 bases are TGTGCTAGTGGTTTGGGAAGGGCTAATGAAAAACTGTTTTTT. This encodes CASGLGRANEKLFF.

The chain has TRBV28 and TRBJ2-5, with D unclear. The CDR3 is 14 amino acids. Trimming stripped 4 bases from V and 2 bases from J, with 11 bases between. Per germline, CDR1 MDHEN and CDR2 SYDVKM. Here the CDR3 DNA reads TGTGCCAGCAGTTCCCAACCCGTACAAGAGACCCAGTACTTC. It encodes CASSSQPVQETQYF.

The chain joins TRBV7-2 to TRBJ2-5, with TRBD2 matching 7 bases. V lost 5 bases and J lost 3; bases outside the gene matches: 12. The CDR3 contains 16 residues. The V gene's germline CDR1 is SGHTA and CDR2 FQGNSA. CDR3 amino acids: CASSPRTRLEKETQYF. DNA of the CDR3: TGTGCCAGCAGCCCACGGACTAGATTGGAGAAAGAGACCCAGTACTTC.

The rearrangement links TRBV11-3 to TRBJ2-7; D call uncertain. The germline V gene has CDR1 SGHNT and CDR2 YENEEA. The CDR3 length is 17 residues. V was cut by 2 bases and J by 0 bases, with 17 bases left in between. CDR3 amino acids: CASSLNSDGRGSYEQYF. The CDR3, as DNA: TGTGCCAGCAGCTTAAATTCCGACGGACGTGGCTCCTACGAGCAGTACTTC.

The chain recombines TRBV7-2 with TRBJ2-1; D unclear. Germline lookup yields CDR1 SGHTA and CDR2 FQGNSA. The CDR3 totals 11 residues. Trimming shortened V by 3 bases and J by 7 bases, and 4 bases separated the two germline ends. The CDR3: CASSFTNEQFF. CDR3 bases: TGTGCCAGCAGCTTCACAAATGAGCAGTTCTTC.

V and J are TRBV12-5 and TRBJ1-2; weak D call: TRBD1 (6 bases). Trimming cost V 0 bases and J 4 bases, with 15 bases left between them. The CDR3 consists of 16 residues. Germline CDR1 LGHNT, CDR2 FRNRAP. The CDR3 sequence: CASGLVASGHRYGYTF. CDR3 bases: TGTGCTAGTGGTTTGGTAGCCTCGGGACACCGCTATGGCTACACCTTC.

This chain connects TRBV10-3 to TRBJ2-3, with 14 bases that match TRBD2. Trimming removed 3 bases from V and 4 bases from J; junction bases left unmatched: 9. The CDR3 contains 18 residues. CDR1 is ENHRY, CDR2 SYGVKD, per germline. The DNA for the CDR3 is TGTGCCATCAGTGATCTAGGACTAGCGGGAGGCGGGGCAGATACGCAGTATTTT. Translating gives CAISDLGLAGGGADTQYF.